This TCR beta chain was profiled in a study of CD8 T cells in Susac syndrome. Reverse transcription of roughly 0.45 to 1 ug RNA was performed with random hexamers. TCRdb called the immunoSEQ multiplex PCR reads again in MiXCR, with one record for every CDR3 protein. There are roughly 88,000 distinct CDR3 sequences in the sample; around 96% occur only once, and roughly 0.45% lies in the top ten. The CDR3 loop spans 17 amino acids. V lost 1 base, J lost 0 bases, and 2 bases stayed unmatched. The germline V gene has CDR1 SGHTA and CDR2 FQGNSA. This clonotype was seen once. The chain is built from TRBV7-2 and TRBJ2-1, with 11 nucleotides matching TRBD1. The receptor comes from a human donor with Susac syndrome. Sequenced sample: CD8+ T cells from PBMCs. This CDR3 is CASSLGTGGPSYNEQFF. As DNA, the CDR3 is TGTGCCAGCAGCTTAGGGACAGGGGGCCCCTCCTACAATGAGCAGTTCTTC.